The present T cell receptor (beta chain) was sequenced within a study of metastatic and nonmetastatic thyroid tumors. Study in general: Samples came from malignant and benign thyroid patients, and repertoires were compared across blood and tumor or nodule tissue. Study-level points and caveats: The reported finding was significantly higher TCR beta diversity in malignant thyroid tumors relative to benign nodules, in blood and tumor.

With respect to this clone: Its antigen is still unknown. This could be a read error, since a much larger clone is one nucleotide away.

TCRdb reanalyzed the PCR reads with MiXCR. This sample carries 30,000 to 35,000 clones, over 14% of them seen once, and the ten largest clones take 15% to 20%. None of the patients had undergone any treatment ahead of thyroid surgery. Germline assignment: CDR1 KGHSH and CDR2 LQKENI. The junction had 9 bases not matched to a gene; V was cut back by 3 bases and J by 10 bases. CDR3 length equals 14 residues. The receptor comes from a male donor with papillary thyroid cancer or a benign thyroid nodule (not recorded which). Some clones in this sample may be carry-over from other donors' samples. The chain joins TRBV18 to TRBJ2-1; TRBD1 matches 7 bases. Sequencing was done on a sample of blood. For the CDR3, the DNA is TGTGCCAGCTCACCGGGACAGAGCAAAATGGAGCAGTTCTTC. It translates to CASSPGQSKMEQFF.